The 18 T cell receptor beta chains given below trace back to one sample, sequenced in a study of OX40 agonist ivuxolimab in advanced cancers. TCRdb keeps only in-frame clones here, not all; method: immunoSEQ multiplex PCR. The data show about 77,000 clones, around 80% seen once. The specimen comprised CD4+ or CD8+ T cells sorted from blood, sampled in a trial of the OX40 agonist ivuxolimab. The receptors were sampled from an adult with an advanced solid tumor such as melanoma, head and neck, liver or kidney cancer.

The V and J genes are TRBV19 and TRBJ2-1; D call uncertain. CDR3 size: 14 residues. V was trimmed by 6 bases and J by 0 bases, leaving 9 bases between them. Germline V gives CDR1 LNHDA, CDR2 SQIVND (reference sequence). CDR3 nucleotide sequence: TGTGCCAGTAGCGACCTGAGCTCCTACAATGAGCAGTTCTTC. As protein: CASSDLSSYNEQFF.

Concerning this clone itself: Distinct nucleotide sequences in the sample also encode this CDR3. The CDR3 spells CASSEGLAGSYEQYF. The CDR3, as DNA: TGTGCCAGCAGTGAGGGACTAGCAGGCTCCTACGAGCAGTACTTC. The J gene is TRBJ2-7, the V gene TRBV2; 9 positions agree with TRBD2. Losses at the gene ends were 3 bases for V and 0 bases for J; bases not matched to a gene: 3. The CDR3 loop spans 15 amino acids. The V gene's germline CDR1 is SNHLY and CDR2 FYNNEI.

As for this clone: The junction departs from the called germline gene at one end, perhaps through a read error. The chain couples TRBV30 to TRBJ2-2; D is unclear. Per the germline V gene, CDR1 is GTSNPN and CDR2 is SVGIG (reference sequence). CDR3 length equals 15 residues. Here the CDR3 DNA reads TGTGCCTGGAGTCGAAGGGATTTGAACACCAGGGAGCTGTTTTTT. Its protein product is CAWSRRDLNTRELFF.

The gene calls are TRBV27 and TRBJ1-2; 7 nucleotides align to TRBD1. V was clipped by 4 bases and J by 2 bases; unmatched bases: 4. CDR1 and CDR2 from the germline V gene are MNHEY and SMNVEV (reference sequence). The CDR3 extends over 14 amino acids. As DNA, the CDR3 is TGTGCCAGCAGTTCGACAGGGTCCAACTATGGCTACACCTTC. Its protein product is CASSSTGSNYGYTF.

V usage is TRBV5-1 and J usage is TRBJ2-5, with 12 bases fitting TRBD2. The CDR3 loop spans 18 amino acids. J gave up 4 bases and V 0 bases, and 10 bases lay outside the gene matches. The germline V gene encodes CDR1 SGHRS and CDR2 YFSETQ. The CDR3 DNA reads TGCGCCAGCAGCTTGGTCGCTAGCGGGGGGGCCCCCCGAGAGACCCAGTACTTC. Translating gives CASSLVASGGAPRETQYF.

The J gene is TRBJ1-2, the V gene TRBV4-1, with D maybe TRBD1 (6 bases). The CDR3 contains 16 residues. Germline CDR1 and CDR2: MGHRA and YSYEKL. Trimming stripped 0 bases from V and 2 bases from J, with 13 bases between. In DNA, the CDR3 is TGCGCCAGCAGCCAAGACGGGGTTGGGGGCAACTATGGCTACACCTTC. Its protein product is CASSQDGVGGNYGYTF.

The chain joins TRBV6-6 to TRBJ1-2, with 7 nucleotides matching TRBD1. Looked up from germline, CDR1 is MNHNY and CDR2 is SVGAGI (reference sequence). V lost 6 bases, J lost 7 bases, and 5 bases stayed unmatched. The CDR3 consists of 12 residues. The CDR3 here is CASRRGQSGYTF. The DNA of the CDR3 is TGTGCCAGCAGGCGGGGACAGAGTGGCTACACCTTC.

V and J are TRBV7-9 and TRBJ1-2, with TRBD1 identical over 7 bases. The trim removed 5 bases at V and 2 bases at J, leaving 8 bases unmatched. The CDR3 runs 15 residues. Germline values: CDR1 SEHNR, CDR2 FQNEAQ (reference sequence). The CDR3 loop is CASSPQTGSNYGYTF. The CDR3 DNA sequence: TGTGCCAGCAGCCCACAGACAGGGAGCAACTATGGCTACACCTTC.

The genes are TRBV11-2 and TRBJ2-7; no reliable D call. There are 12 residues in the CDR3. Trimming removed 3 bases at V and 4 bases at J, with 7 bases between. Germline CDR1 SGHAT, CDR2 FQNNGV. The CDR3 nucleotides read TGTGCCAGCAGCTTCATAGGGTACGAGCAGTACTTC. This translates into CASSFIGYEQYF.

The chain links TRBV6-6 to TRBJ2-3, with 7 bases matching TRBD1. The CDR3 consists of 14 residues. The trim removed 4 bases at V and 4 bases at J, leaving 5 bases unmatched. Germline assignment: CDR1 MNHNY and CDR2 SVGAGI (reference sequence). This CDR3 reads CASSSQGYADTQYF. CDR3 DNA sequence: TGTGCCAGCAGTTCACAGGGGTACGCAGATACGCAGTATTTT.

CDR3 in amino acids: CASSYGGFHYEQYF. CDR3 nucleotides: TGTGCCAGCAGTTACGGAGGATTTCACTACGAGCAGTACTTC. This chain joins TRBV6-5 and TRBJ2-7, with a weak D call TRBD2 (5 bases). Between the trimmed V and J ends, which lost 2 bases and 3 bases, there was a span of 11 bases. From germline, CDR1 is MNHEY and CDR2 SVGAGI. CDR3 length: 14 residues.

The rearrangement joins TRBV5-1 to TRBJ2-7; TRBD1 matches 10 bases. Germline V gene data show CDR1 as SGHRS and CDR2 as YFSETQ. CDR3 length: 14 amino acids. V was clipped by 3 bases and J by 2 bases; unmatched bases: 2. CDR3 coding DNA: TGCGCCAGCAGCTCGGGACAGGGGACCTACGAGCAGTACTTC. Encoded protein: CASSSGQGTYEQYF. The full variable domain, its missing parts supplied by reference TRBV5-1 and TRBJ2-7, is KAGVTQTPRYLIKTRGQQVTLSCSPISGHRSVSWYQQTPGQGLQFLFEYFSETQRNKGNFPGRFSGRQFSNSRSEMNVSTLELGDSALYLCASSSGQGTYEQYFGPGTRLTVT.

This rearrangement joins TRBV27 to TRBJ2-3, with D unresolved. Trimming shortened V by 2 bases and J by 0 bases, and 9 bases separated the two germline ends. The CDR3 sequence is 15 residues long. Germline V CDR1 and CDR2: MNHEY, SMNVEV (reference sequence). The CDR3 sequence is CASSLLEGSTDTQYF. CDR3 DNA: TGTGCCAGCAGTTTACTAGAAGGAAGCACAGATACGCAGTATTTT.

The CDR3 DNA is TGTGCCAGCAGCGCCGACCGCCGCGACGAGCAGTACTTC. It codes for CASSADRRDEQYF. The chain has TRBV7-2 and TRBJ2-7; D is ambiguous. This CDR3 is 13 amino acids long. The germline V gene has CDR1 SGHTA and CDR2 FQGNSA. The germline V and J ends were trimmed by 5 bases and 5 bases, with 13 bases remaining between them.

The chain combines TRBV14 with TRBJ2-7; weak D call: TRBD1 (6 bases). The V gene lost 0 bases and the J gene lost 2 bases, with 11 bases spanning the gap. Germline CDR1 is SGHDN and CDR2 is FVKESK. This CDR3 spans 15 amino acids. The CDR3 DNA is TGTGCCAGCAGCCAAGATTTAGGACAGCCCTACGAGCAGTACTTC. The encoded protein is CASSQDLGQPYEQYF.

The V and J genes are TRBV7-3 and TRBJ2-2; 7 nucleotides agree with TRBD2. The CDR3 has 15 residues. J gave up 1 base and V 5 bases, and 4 bases lay outside the gene matches. Germline V gene sequence: CDR1 SGHTA, CDR2 FQGTGA. The CDR3 bases are TGTGCCAGCAGCCCGGCGGGAGAGAACACCGGGGAGCTGTTTTTT. It codes for CASSPAGENTGELFF.

The chain is built from TRBV2 and TRBJ2-1, with 15 nucleotides matching TRBD2. Trimming took 6 bases from V and 4 from J; bases not matched to a gene: 7. This CDR3 is built from 17 residues. Germline CDR1 SNHLY, CDR2 FYNNEI. CDR3 DNA: TGTGCCAGCAGCCAGGGACTAGCGGGGGGATTATACAATGAGCAGTTCTTC. Amino acids: CASSQGLAGGLYNEQFF.

This chain connects TRBV6-5 to TRBJ1-2; possibly TRBD1 for D (6 bases). CDR3 size: 15 residues. The ends were cut back, 0 bases at V and 6 bases at J, with 14 bases in the middle. Germline CDR1 is MNHEY and CDR2 is SVGAGI. The CDR3 region is CASSYSGGSADGYTF. The CDR3 DNA reads TGTGCCAGCAGTTACTCCGGGGGCTCCGCGGATGGCTACACCTTC.